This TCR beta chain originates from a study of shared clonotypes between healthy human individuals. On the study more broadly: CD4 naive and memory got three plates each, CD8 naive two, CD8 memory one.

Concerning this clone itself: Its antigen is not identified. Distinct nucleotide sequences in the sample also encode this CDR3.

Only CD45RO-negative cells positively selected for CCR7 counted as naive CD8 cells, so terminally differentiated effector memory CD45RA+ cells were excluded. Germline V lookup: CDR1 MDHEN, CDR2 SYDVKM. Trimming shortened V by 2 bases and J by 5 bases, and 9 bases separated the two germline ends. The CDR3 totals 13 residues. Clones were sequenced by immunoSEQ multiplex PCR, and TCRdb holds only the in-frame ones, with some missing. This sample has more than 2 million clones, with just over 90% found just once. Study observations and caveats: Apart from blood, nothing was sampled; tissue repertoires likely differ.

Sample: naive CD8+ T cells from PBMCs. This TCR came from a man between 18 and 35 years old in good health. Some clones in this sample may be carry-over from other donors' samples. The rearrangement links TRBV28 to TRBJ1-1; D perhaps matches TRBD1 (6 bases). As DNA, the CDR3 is TGTGCCAGCAGTTTAACAGGGAGGACTGAAGCTTTCTTT. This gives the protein CASSLTGRTEAFF.